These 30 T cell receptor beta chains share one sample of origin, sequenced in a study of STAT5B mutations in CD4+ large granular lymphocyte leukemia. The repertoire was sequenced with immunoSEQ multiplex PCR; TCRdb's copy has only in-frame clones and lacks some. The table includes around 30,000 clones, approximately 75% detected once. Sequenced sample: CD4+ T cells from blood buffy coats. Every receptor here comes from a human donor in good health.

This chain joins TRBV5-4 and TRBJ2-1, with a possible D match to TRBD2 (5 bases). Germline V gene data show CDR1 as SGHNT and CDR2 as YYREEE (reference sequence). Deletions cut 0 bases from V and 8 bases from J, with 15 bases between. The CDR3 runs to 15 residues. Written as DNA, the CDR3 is TGTGCCAGCAGCTTGGTCCGGGGTCGATGGGATGAGCAGTTCTTC. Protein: CASSLVRGRWDEQFF.

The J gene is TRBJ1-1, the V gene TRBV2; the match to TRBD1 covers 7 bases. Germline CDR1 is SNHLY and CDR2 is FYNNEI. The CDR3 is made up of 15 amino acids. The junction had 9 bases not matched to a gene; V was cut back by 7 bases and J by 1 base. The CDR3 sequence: CASKGRGAGNTEAFF. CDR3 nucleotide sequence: TGTGCCAGCAAGGGCAGGGGGGCGGGGAACACTGAAGCTTTCTTT.

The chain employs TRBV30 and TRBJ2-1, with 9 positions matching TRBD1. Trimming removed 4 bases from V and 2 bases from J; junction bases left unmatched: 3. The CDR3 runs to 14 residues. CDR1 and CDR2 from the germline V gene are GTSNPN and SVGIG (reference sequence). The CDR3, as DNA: TGTGCCTGGAACCGGGACAGGGCCTACAATGAGCAGTTCTTC. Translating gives CAWNRDRAYNEQFF.

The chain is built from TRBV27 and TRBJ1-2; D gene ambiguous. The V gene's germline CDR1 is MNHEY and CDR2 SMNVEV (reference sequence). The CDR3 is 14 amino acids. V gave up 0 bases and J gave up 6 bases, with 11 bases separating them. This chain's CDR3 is CASSLSGGLNGYTF. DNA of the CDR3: TGTGCCAGCAGTTTATCGGGCGGGCTGAATGGCTACACCTTC.

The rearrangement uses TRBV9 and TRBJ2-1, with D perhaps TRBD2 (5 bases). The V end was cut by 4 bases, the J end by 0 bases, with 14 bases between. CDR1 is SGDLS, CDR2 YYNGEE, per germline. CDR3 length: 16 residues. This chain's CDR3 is CASSPQAASSYNEQFF. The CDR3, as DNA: TGTGCCAGCAGCCCTCAAGCGGCAAGCTCCTACAATGAGCAGTTCTTC.

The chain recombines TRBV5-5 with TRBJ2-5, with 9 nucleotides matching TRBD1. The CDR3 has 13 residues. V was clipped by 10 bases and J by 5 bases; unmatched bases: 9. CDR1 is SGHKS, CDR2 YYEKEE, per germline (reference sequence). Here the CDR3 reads CASGTGIGETQYF. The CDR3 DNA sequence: TGTGCCTCCGGGACAGGGATTGGGGAGACCCAGTACTTC.

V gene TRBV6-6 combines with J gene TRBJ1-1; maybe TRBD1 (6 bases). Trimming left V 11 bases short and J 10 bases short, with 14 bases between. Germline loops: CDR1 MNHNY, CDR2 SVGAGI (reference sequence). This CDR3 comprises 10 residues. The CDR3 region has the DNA TGTGCCGTAGGGGGACGCGGAGCTTTCTTT. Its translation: CAVGGRGAFF.

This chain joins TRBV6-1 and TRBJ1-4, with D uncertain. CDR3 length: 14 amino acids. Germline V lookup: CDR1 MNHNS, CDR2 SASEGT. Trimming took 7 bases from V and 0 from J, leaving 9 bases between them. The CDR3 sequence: CASTRSATNEKLFF. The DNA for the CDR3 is TGTGCCAGCACCCGGAGCGCAACTAATGAAAAACTGTTTTTT.

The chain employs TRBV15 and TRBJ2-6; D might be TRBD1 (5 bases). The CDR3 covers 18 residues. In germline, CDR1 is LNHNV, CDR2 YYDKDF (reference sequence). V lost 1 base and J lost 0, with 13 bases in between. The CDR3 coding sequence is TGTGCCACCAGCAGAGTACAGGAATTGGGCTCTGGGGCCAACGTCCTGACTTTC. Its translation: CATSRVQELGSGANVLTF.

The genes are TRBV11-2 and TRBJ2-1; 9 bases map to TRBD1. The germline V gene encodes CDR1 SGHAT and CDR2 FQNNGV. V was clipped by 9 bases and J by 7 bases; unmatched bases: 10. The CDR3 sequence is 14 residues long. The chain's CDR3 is CASKEQGAGNEQFF. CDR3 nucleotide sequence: TGTGCCAGTAAGGAACAGGGGGCCGGGAATGAGCAGTTCTTC.

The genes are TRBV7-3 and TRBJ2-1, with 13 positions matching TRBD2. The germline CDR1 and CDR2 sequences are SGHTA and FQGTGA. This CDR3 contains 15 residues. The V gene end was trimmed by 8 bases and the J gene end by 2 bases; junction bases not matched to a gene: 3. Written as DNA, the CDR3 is TGTGCCAGCCGACTAGCGGGAGGCACCTACAATGAGCAGTTCTTC. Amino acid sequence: CASRLAGGTYNEQFF. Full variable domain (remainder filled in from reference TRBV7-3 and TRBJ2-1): GAGVSQTPSNKVTEKGKYVELRCDPISGHTALYWYRQSLGQGPEFLIYFQGTGAADDSGLPNDRFFAVRPEGSVSTLKIQRTERGDSAVYLCASRLAGGTYNEQFFGPGTRLTVL.

CDR3 protein: CASTRVAGGETQYF. The CDR3 DNA sequence: TGTGCCAGCACCCGGGTGGCGGGGGGAGAGACCCAGTACTTC. The chain combines TRBV6-6 with TRBJ2-5, with 8 bases that match TRBD2. The CDR3 sequence is 14 residues long. The germline V gene encodes CDR1 MNHNY and CDR2 SVGAGI (reference sequence). The junction had 8 bases not matched to a gene; V was cut back by 7 bases and J by 4 bases.

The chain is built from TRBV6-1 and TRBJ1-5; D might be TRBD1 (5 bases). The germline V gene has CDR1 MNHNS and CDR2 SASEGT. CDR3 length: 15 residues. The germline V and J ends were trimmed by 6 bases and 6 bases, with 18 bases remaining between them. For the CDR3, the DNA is TGTGCCAGCAGCGAAACCTGGGGGGTGAGTCAGCCCCAGCATTTT. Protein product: CASSETWGVSQPQHF.

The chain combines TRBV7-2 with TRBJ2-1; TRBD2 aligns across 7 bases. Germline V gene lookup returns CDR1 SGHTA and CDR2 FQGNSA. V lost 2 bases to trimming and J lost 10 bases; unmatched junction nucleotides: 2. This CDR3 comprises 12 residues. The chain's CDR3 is CASSLWREEQFF. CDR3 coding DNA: TGTGCCAGCAGCTTATGGCGGGAGGAGCAGTTCTTC.

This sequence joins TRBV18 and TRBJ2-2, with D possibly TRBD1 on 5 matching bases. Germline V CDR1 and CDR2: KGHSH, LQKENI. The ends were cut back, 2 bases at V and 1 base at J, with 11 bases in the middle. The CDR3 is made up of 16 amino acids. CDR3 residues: CASSPAGHLNTGELFF. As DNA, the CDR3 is TGTGCCAGCTCACCAGCAGGACACTTGAACACCGGGGAGCTGTTTTTT. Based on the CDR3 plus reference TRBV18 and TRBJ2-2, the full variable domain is NAGVMQNPRHLVRRRGQEARLRCSPMKGHSHVYWYRQLPEEGLKFMVYLQKENIIDESGMPKERFSAEFPKEGPSILRIQQVVRGDSAAYFCASSPAGHLNTGELFFGEGSRLTVL.

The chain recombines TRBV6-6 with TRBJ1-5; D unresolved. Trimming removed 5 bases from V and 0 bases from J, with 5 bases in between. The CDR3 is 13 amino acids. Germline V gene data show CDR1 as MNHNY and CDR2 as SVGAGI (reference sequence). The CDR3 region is CASSQTSNQPQHF. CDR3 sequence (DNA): TGTGCCAGCAGTCAGACTAGCAATCAGCCCCAGCATTTT.

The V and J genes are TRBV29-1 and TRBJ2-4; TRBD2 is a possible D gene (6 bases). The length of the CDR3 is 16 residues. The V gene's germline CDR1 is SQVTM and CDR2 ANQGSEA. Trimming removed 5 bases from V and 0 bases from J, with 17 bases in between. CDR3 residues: CSVSRGSALAKNIQYF. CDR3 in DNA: TGCAGCGTTTCACGGGGGAGTGCCCTAGCCAAAAACATTCAGTACTTC.

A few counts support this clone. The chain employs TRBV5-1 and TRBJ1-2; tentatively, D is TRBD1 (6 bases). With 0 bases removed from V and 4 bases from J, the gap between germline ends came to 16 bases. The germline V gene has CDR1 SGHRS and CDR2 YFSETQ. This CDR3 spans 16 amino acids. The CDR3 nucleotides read TGCGCCAGCAGCTTGGCTCAAGGGGGATTAAGCTATGGCTACACCTTC. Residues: CASSLAQGGLSYGYTF.

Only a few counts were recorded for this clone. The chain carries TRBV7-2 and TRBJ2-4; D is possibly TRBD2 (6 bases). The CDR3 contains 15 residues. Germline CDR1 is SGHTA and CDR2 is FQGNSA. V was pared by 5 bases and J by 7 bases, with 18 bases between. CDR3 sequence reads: CASSDEVSGVNIQYF. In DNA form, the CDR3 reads TGTGCCAGCAGCGACGAGGTTTCGGGAGTGAACATTCAGTACTTC.

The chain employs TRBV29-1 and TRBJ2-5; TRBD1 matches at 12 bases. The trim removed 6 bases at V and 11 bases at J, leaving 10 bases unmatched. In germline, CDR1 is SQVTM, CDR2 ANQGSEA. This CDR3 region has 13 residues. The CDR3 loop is CSVVTGTGGAQYF. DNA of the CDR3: TGCAGCGTGGTAACCGGGACAGGGGGCGCGCAGTACTTC.

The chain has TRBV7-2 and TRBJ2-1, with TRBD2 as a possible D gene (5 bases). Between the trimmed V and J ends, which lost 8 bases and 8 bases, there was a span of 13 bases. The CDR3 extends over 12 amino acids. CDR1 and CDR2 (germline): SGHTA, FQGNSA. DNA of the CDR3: TGTGCCAGCTCAGGAGGAAGGTATGAGCAGTTCTTC. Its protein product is CASSGGRYEQFF. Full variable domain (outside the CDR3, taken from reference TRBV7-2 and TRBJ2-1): GAGVSQSPSNKVTEKGKDVELRCDPISGHTALYWYRQSLGQGLEFLIYFQGNSAPDKSGLPSDRFSAERTGGSVSTLTIQRTQQEDSAVYLCASSGGRYEQFFGPGTRLTVL.

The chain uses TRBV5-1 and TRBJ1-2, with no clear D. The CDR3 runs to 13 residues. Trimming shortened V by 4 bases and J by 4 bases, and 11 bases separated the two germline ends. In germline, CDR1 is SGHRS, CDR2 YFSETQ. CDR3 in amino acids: CASSTAGGYGYTF. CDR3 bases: TGCGCCAGCAGCACAGCGGGTGGCTATGGCTACACCTTC.

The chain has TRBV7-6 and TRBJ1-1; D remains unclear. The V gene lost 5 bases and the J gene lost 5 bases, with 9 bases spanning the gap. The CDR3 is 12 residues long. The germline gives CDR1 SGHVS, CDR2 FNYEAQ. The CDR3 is CASSPLGTEAFF. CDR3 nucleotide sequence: TGTGCCAGCAGCCCTCTCGGGACTGAAGCTTTCTTT.

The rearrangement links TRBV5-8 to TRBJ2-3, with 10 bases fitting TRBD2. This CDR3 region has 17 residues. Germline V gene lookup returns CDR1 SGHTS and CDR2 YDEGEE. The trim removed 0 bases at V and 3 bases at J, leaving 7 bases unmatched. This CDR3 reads CASSLARTSGGTDTQYF. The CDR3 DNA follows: TGTGCCAGCAGCTTGGCCCGGACTAGCGGTGGTACAGATACGCAGTATTTT.

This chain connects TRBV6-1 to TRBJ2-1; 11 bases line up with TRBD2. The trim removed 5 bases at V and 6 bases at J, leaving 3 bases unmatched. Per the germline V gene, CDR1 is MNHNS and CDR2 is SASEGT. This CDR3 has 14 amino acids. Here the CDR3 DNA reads TGTGCCAGCAGTCACCTAGCGGGAGGCAATGAGCAGTTCTTC. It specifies CASSHLAGGNEQFF.

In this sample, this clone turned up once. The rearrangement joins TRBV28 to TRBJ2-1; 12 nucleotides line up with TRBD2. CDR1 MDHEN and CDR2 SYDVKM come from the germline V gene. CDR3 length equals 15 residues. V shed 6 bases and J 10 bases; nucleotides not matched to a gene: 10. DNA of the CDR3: TGTGCCAGCAGGTCTGGGCTAGCGGGAGGGGGGGAGCAGTTCTTC. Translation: CASRSGLAGGGEQFF.

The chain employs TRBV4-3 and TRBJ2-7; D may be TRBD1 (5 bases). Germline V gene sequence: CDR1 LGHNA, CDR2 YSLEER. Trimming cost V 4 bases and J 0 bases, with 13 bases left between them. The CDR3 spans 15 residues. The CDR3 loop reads CASSRGLQLSYEQYF. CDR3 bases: TGCGCCAGCAGCCGGGGCCTCCAACTCTCCTACGAGCAGTACTTC.

As DNA, the CDR3 is TGTGCCAGCAGAGACAGGGGAGACAGCTATGGCTACACCTTC. This encodes CASRDRGDSYGYTF. V and J are TRBV7-9 and TRBJ1-2; 8 bases match TRBD1. The length of the CDR3 is 14 residues. Trimming cost V 6 bases and J 4 bases; bases outside gene matches: 7. From germline, CDR1 is SEHNR and CDR2 FQNEAQ (reference sequence).

This CDR3 is CASRTGSQNTGELFF. CDR3 coding DNA: TGTGCCAGCCGCACAGGGAGTCAGAACACCGGGGAGCTGTTTTTT. The chain is built from TRBV6-4 and TRBJ2-2, with D possibly being TRBD1 (6 bases). This CDR3 has 15 amino acids. V lost 8 bases, J lost 1 base, and 14 bases lay in between. Germline V lookup: CDR1 MRHNA, CDR2 SNTAGT.

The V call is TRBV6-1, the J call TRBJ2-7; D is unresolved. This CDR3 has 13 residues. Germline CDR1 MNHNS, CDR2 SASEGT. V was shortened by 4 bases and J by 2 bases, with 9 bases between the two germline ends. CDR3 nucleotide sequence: TGTGCCAGCAGTGGGTCAAGGACCTACGAGCAGTACTTC. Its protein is CASSGSRTYEQYF.